This TCR beta chain was recovered during a study of blood T cell repertoires in COVID-19. Study-wide background: COVID-19 samples collected from the United States, Italy and Spain covered acute and convalescent phases. T cells, B-cell-depleted T cells, or PBMCs supplied cDNA or gDNA.

TCRdb's table, derived via immunoSEQ multiplex PCR, lists solely in-frame clones and lacks some. This sample carries some 73,000 clones, roughly 85% of them seen once, and the ten largest clones take roughly 8.9%. The CDR3 loop spans 15 amino acids. Germline V gives CDR1 MGHRA, CDR2 YSYEKL. The trim removed 3 bases at V and 4 bases at J, leaving 5 bases unmatched. Seattle participants joined during active infection and were tracked over time. The sequenced sample was peripheral blood. The receptor was isolated from a man in his fifties with COVID-19, enrolled during active disease. The chain is built from TRBV4-1 and TRBJ1-4, with 7 bases that match TRBD1. The CDR3 DNA follows: TGCGCCAGCAGCCAGCAGACAGGGATTAATGAAAAACTGTTTTTT. Amino acids: CASSQQTGINEKLFF.